In this sample, the clone carrying this TCR beta chain turned up many times. Its antigen is unidentified. V was pared by 4 bases and J by 8 bases, with 13 bases between. This CDR3 has 13 amino acids. Germline CDR1 reads KGHDR; CDR2 reads SFDVKD. TCR beta CDR3 regions were amplified from RNA. The HTBI set primed first-round TCR CDR3 RT-PCR. TCRdb analysed the multiplex PCR reads with MiXCR anew, one entry per CDR3 protein. The data show hundreds of thousands of distinct CDR3 sequences, 20% to 25% seen once. The data were obtained in a study of T cells in Graves' hyperthyroidism and ophthalmopathy. In the study overall: At initial diagnosis, before any treatment had begun, peripheral blood was obtained.

Study-wide findings and caveats: Most expanded thyroid clonotypes above 0.001 also appeared in blood.

The chain carries TRBV24-1 and TRBJ1-2; no reliable D call. The sequenced sample consisted of blood. The source of this sequence is a man aged 30-40 years with Graves' ophthalmopathy. In DNA, the CDR3 is TGTGCCACCAGTGAGTCCAGGCTCGGCGGCTACACCTTC. Amino acids: CATSESRLGGYTF.